One and the same sample provided the 20 T cell receptor beta chains below, sequenced in a study of blood T cell repertoires in COVID-19. Using immunoSEQ multiplex PCR, the repertoire was profiled, and TCRdb retains in-frame clones only, with some absent. The sample yields around 290,000 clones, about 88% seen once. The sample taken for sequencing was PBMCs or T cells enriched from blood (not recorded which). These receptors originate from an older woman in a cohort exposed to, infected with or recovered from COVID-19 (not recorded which).

This sequence joins TRBV7-2 and TRBJ1-5; D is uncertain. The CDR3 extends over 16 amino acids. Germline CDR1 is SGHTA and CDR2 is FQGNSA. Trimming took 2 bases from V and 2 from J, leaving 13 bases between them. Here the CDR3 DNA reads TGTGCCAGCAGCTTATTGGGAGGGAATCGCAATCAGCCCCAGCATTTT. It is translated as CASSLLGGNRNQPQHF.

The sample holds one count of this clone. The chain combines TRBV5-4 with TRBJ2-1; TRBD2 matches 10 bases. Trimming at V came to 6 bases and at J to 8 bases, leaving 11 bases not matched to a gene. CDR3 length: 15 residues. The germline V gene encodes CDR1 SGHNT and CDR2 YYREEE (reference sequence). CDR3 protein: CASTLSSGSIYEQFF. The CDR3 DNA follows: TGTGCCAGCACCCTTTCTAGCGGGAGTATATATGAGCAGTTCTTC.

This chain uses TRBV2 with TRBJ2-7, with 8 bases fitting TRBD2. This CDR3 has 12 amino acids. V trimming: 6 bases; J trimming: 2 bases; junction bases outside the gene matches: 0. Germline V gene data show CDR1 as SNHLY and CDR2 as FYNNEI. The DNA of the CDR3 is TGTGCCAGCAGAGCGGGGGCCTACGAGCAGTACTTC. Encoded protein: CASRAGAYEQYF.

This rearrangement joins TRBV9 to TRBJ2-1; 7 bases are shared with TRBD2. J was trimmed by 9 bases and V by 0 bases; bases with no gene match: 6. In germline, CDR1 is SGDLS, CDR2 YYNGEE. CDR3 length: 14 amino acids. The CDR3 DNA is TGTGCCAGCAGCGTAGAAGGGACTATGAGTGAGCAGTTCTTC. Translated, it gives CASSVEGTMSEQFF.

The chain has TRBV7-9 and TRBJ2-2; no reliable D call. Between the trimmed V and J ends, which lost 3 bases and 6 bases, there was a span of 2 bases. The CDR3 sequence is 11 residues long. Germline CDR1 and CDR2: SEHNR and FQNEAQ (reference sequence). The CDR3 region has the DNA TGTGCCAGCAGCTTCGCCGGGGAGCTGTTTTTT. This translates into CASSFAGELFF.

The rearrangement joins TRBV5-4 to TRBJ2-1, with 10 bases that match TRBD2. The CDR3 spans 15 residues. Trimming cost V 4 bases and J 7 bases; bases outside gene matches: 8. Germline CDR1 SGHNT, CDR2 YYREEE (reference sequence). The CDR3, as DNA: TGTGCCAGCAGCCTTTCTAGCGGGAGTGAGAATGAGCAGTTCTTC. Translation: CASSLSSGSENEQFF.

This clone was observed once. The J gene is TRBJ2-1, the V gene TRBV28, with 7 bases identical to TRBD2. The germline gives CDR1 MDHEN, CDR2 SYDVKM. V shed 3 bases, J shed 7 bases, and the junction held 9 bases outside the gene matches. CDR3 length: 15 amino acids. The CDR3 here is CASSFPSGLGNEQFF. As DNA, the CDR3 is TGTGCCAGCAGTTTCCCTAGCGGCTTAGGGAATGAGCAGTTCTTC.

The V and J genes are TRBV9 and TRBJ2-1; D remains unclear. Germline lookup yields CDR1 SGDLS and CDR2 YYNGEE. V was shortened by 0 bases and J by 4 bases, with 5 bases between the two germline ends. This CDR3 spans 13 amino acids. CDR3 in DNA: TGTGCCAGCAGCGTAGGCCAGTACAATGAGCAGTTCTTC. This sequence encodes CASSVGQYNEQFF.

This clone was seen once. The V call is TRBV18, the J call TRBJ1-2; TRBD1 agrees at 8 bases. Per the germline V gene, CDR1 is KGHSH and CDR2 is LQKENI. CDR3 size: 15 residues. The trim removed 1 base at V and 1 base at J, leaving 2 bases unmatched. CDR3 sequence (DNA): TGTGCCAGCTCACCACGGGACAGGAATAACTATGGCTACACCTTC. This codes for CASSPRDRNNYGYTF.

This chain joins TRBV19 and TRBJ2-7, with a tentative D call TRBD1 (6 bases). The CDR3 is made up of 14 amino acids. The V gene's germline CDR1 is LNHDA and CDR2 SQIVND (reference sequence). The germline V and J ends were trimmed by 5 bases and 0 bases, with 11 bases remaining between them. The DNA for the CDR3 is TGTGCCAGTAGTCGCAGGGGCCCCTCCTACGAGCAGTACTTC. The encoded protein is CASSRRGPSYEQYF.

This rearrangement joins TRBV28 to TRBJ2-1; D gene uncertain. The germline gives CDR1 MDHEN, CDR2 SYDVKM. The CDR3 length is 14 residues. V was cut by 3 bases and J by 10 bases, with 16 bases left in between. DNA for the CDR3: TGTGCCAGCAGTTTGAACGATAGGCTGCGGGAGCAGTTCTTC. Its translation: CASSLNDRLREQFF. The full variable domain, completed using reference TRBV28 and TRBJ2-1, is DVKVTQSSRYLVKRTGEKVFLECVQDMDHENMFWYRQDPGLGLRLIYFSYDVKMKEKGDIPEGYSVSREKKERFSLILESASTNQTSMYLCASSLNDRLREQFFGPGTRLTVL.

The rearrangement links TRBV28 to TRBJ1-2; 10 bases map to TRBD1. CDR3 length equals 15 residues. The ends lost 5 bases at V and 8 bases at J; junction bases unmatched: 11. Per germline, CDR1 MDHEN and CDR2 SYDVKM. The CDR3: CASSTPDRGRGGYTF. The CDR3 bases are TGTGCCAGCAGTACGCCGGACAGGGGGAGAGGGGGCTACACCTTC.

This chain links TRBV2 with TRBJ1-2; a possible D gene is TRBD1 (5 bases). Germline V gene data show CDR1 as SNHLY and CDR2 as FYNNEI. Trimming left V 5 bases short and J 7 bases short, with 20 bases between. CDR3 size: 15 residues. The CDR3 DNA follows: TGTGCCAGCAGTTTAGGGCAGGGAGGGTTTGGTGGCTACACCTTC. It translates to CASSLGQGGFGGYTF. Variable domain in full (rest from reference TRBV2 and TRBJ1-2): EPEVTQTPSHQVTQMGQEVILRCVPISNHLYFYWYRQILGQKVEFLVSFYNNEISEKSEIFDDQFSVERPDGSNFTLKIRSTKLEDSAMYFCASSLGQGGFGGYTFGSGTRLTVV.

V usage is TRBV30 and J usage is TRBJ2-7; TRBD1 is a possible D gene (6 bases). This CDR3 is 14 amino acids long. Germline values: CDR1 GTSNPN, CDR2 SVGIG (reference sequence). Trimming stripped 0 bases from V and 4 bases from J, with 13 bases between. The CDR3 loop reads CAWSVDSQPYEQYF. The CDR3 DNA follows: TGTGCCTGGAGTGTGGACAGCCAACCATACGAGCAGTACTTC. The full variable domain, rest sourced from reference TRBV30 and TRBJ2-7, is SQTIHQWPATLVQPVGSPLSLECTVEGTSNPNLYWYRQAAGRGLQLLFYSVGIGQISSEVPQNLSASRPQDRQFILSSKKLLLSDSGFYLCAWSVDSQPYEQYFGPGTRLTVT.

J is TRBJ2-5 and V is TRBV7-2, with 8 nucleotides matching TRBD2. The CDR3 extends over 15 amino acids. V dropped 1 base and J dropped 6; count of bases not matched to a gene: 7. The germline gives CDR1 SGHTA, CDR2 FQGNSA. CDR3 protein: CASSLESGGGKTQYF. CDR3 bases: TGTGCCAGCAGCTTAGAAAGCGGGGGCGGAAAGACCCAGTACTTC.

This clone was seen once. The gene calls are TRBV7-9 and TRBJ2-2; 7 nucleotides align to TRBD2. The CDR3 is made up of 19 amino acids. Looked up from germline, CDR1 is SEHNR and CDR2 is FQNEAQ (reference sequence). The trim removed 1 base at V and 0 bases at J, leaving 11 bases unmatched. The CDR3 coding sequence is TGTGCCAGCAGCTTAGGGCTGCAGGGAGGGATAGCGAACACCGGGGAGCTGTTTTTT. Its translation: CASSLGLQGGIANTGELFF.

The chain is built from TRBV6-6 and TRBJ1-5; D ambiguous. Trimming took 4 bases from V and 0 from J, leaving 7 bases between them. Germline loops: CDR1 MNHNY, CDR2 SVGAGI (reference sequence). The length of the CDR3 is 14 residues. The chain's CDR3 is CASSFYRSNQPQHF. In nucleotides, the CDR3 is TGTGCCAGCAGTTTCTATCGTAGCAATCAGCCCCAGCATTTT.

J is TRBJ1-3 and V is TRBV15, with D tentatively TRBD1 (5 bases). This CDR3 contains 16 residues. In germline, CDR1 is LNHNV, CDR2 YYDKDF (reference sequence). Between the trimmed V and J ends, which lost 3 bases and 2 bases, there was a span of 14 bases. CDR3 region: CATSSGGLGAGNTIYF. The CDR3 DNA sequence: TGTGCCACCAGCAGCGGGGGACTAGGGGCTGGAAACACCATATATTTT. Supplemented by reference TRBV15 and TRBJ1-3, the full variable domain reads DAMVIQNPRYQVTQFGKPVTLSCSQTLNHNVMYWYQQKSSQAPKLLFHYYDKDFNNEADTPDNFQSRRPNTSFCFLDIRSPGLGDTAMYLCATSSGGLGAGNTIYFGEGSWLTVV.

This clone appeared a single time. The J gene is TRBJ2-7, the V gene TRBV19; D ambiguous. Looked up from germline, CDR1 is LNHDA and CDR2 is SQIVND (reference sequence). V gave up 3 bases and J gave up 6 bases, with 15 bases separating them. The CDR3 totals 14 residues. The CDR3 loop is CASSMEPSITEQYF. The CDR3 DNA sequence: TGTGCCAGTAGTATGGAGCCGTCTATCACCGAGCAGTACTTC.

The rearrangement uses TRBV2 and TRBJ1-5; D call uncertain. V was shortened by 5 bases and J by 7 bases, with 12 bases between the two germline ends. The CDR3 runs to 13 residues. Germline V CDR1 and CDR2: SNHLY, FYNNEI. This CDR3 reads CASSWQNYQPQHF. CDR3 nucleotides: TGTGCCAGCAGTTGGCAGAACTACCAGCCCCAGCATTTT.